The rows below give T cell receptor beta chains drawn from one sample of a study of blood T cell repertoires in COVID-19. Assay used: immunoSEQ multiplex PCR; TCRdb lists only in-frame clones, some missing. Counted here are about 180,000 clones, roughly 82% occurring once; the ten biggest clones make up 8% to 10%. The sequenced sample consisted of PBMCs or T cells enriched from blood (not recorded which). The receptors were sampled from a woman aged 25 to 39 who had recovered from COVID-19. Both conserved end residues are part of each CDR3. D genes are given only for firm matches. Clone size is stated in some rows and not others, as once, few, many or a class when expanded.

abundance: .
v_gene: TRBV2
j_gene: TRBJ2-2
d_gene: .
CDR3nt: TGTGCCAGCAGTTATGCGGGCAGGAACACCGGGGAGCTGTTTTTT
CDR3aa: CASSYAGRNTGELFF

abundance: .
v_gene: TRBV10-3
j_gene: TRBJ1-5
d_gene: TRBD1
CDR3nt: TGTGCCATCGGGGGGACAGGCAATCAGCCCCAGCATTTT
CDR3aa: CAIGGTGNQPQHF

abundance: .
v_gene: TRBV11-2
j_gene: TRBJ1-2
d_gene: .
CDR3nt: TGTGCCAGCAGCTTCCAGGGGCCTAACTATGGCTACACCTTC
CDR3aa: CASSFQGPNYGYTF

abundance: .
v_gene: TRBV7-2
j_gene: TRBJ2-1
d_gene: .
CDR3nt: TGTGCCAGCAGCTTAGTAAACAGCTACAATGAGCAGTTCTTC
CDR3aa: CASSLVNSYNEQFF

abundance: .
v_gene: TRBV9
j_gene: TRBJ1-3
d_gene: TRBD1
CDR3nt: TGTGCCAGCAGCGCGGGGACAGGGAGAAACACCATATATTTT
CDR3aa: CASSAGTGRNTIYF

abundance: .
v_gene: TRBV5-6
j_gene: TRBJ2-6
d_gene: .
CDR3nt: TGTGCCAGCAGCTCAACAGGACGATCTGGGGCCAACGTCCTGACTTTC
CDR3aa: CASSSTGRSGANVLTF

abundance: .
v_gene: TRBV6-5
j_gene: TRBJ2-7
d_gene: .
CDR3nt: TGTGCCAGCAGTTACTCATTCTTAGGAGGGCCCTACGAGCAGTACTTC
CDR3aa: CASSYSFLGGPYEQYF

abundance: .
v_gene: TRBV3-1/TRBV3-2
j_gene: TRBJ1-2
d_gene: .
CDR3nt: TGTGCCAGCAGCCAAGATCGAGGAGGCACTTTTAACTATGGCTACACCTTC
CDR3aa: CASSQDRGGTFNYGYTF

abundance: .
v_gene: TRBV2
j_gene: TRBJ1-5
d_gene: .
CDR3nt: TGTGCCAGCATGGGTAACAGAAATCAGCCCCAGCATTTT
CDR3aa: CASMGNRNQPQHF

abundance: once
v_gene: TRBV27
j_gene: TRBJ2-1
d_gene: TRBD2
CDR3nt: TGTGCCAGCAGAGGACTAGCGGGAGGAGGGAGCTACAATGAGCAGTTCTTC
CDR3aa: CASRGLAGGGSYNEQFF

abundance: .
v_gene: TRBV5-4
j_gene: TRBJ2-3
d_gene: TRBD2
CDR3nt: TGTGCCAGCAGGGCCGGGACTAGCGGGATGTCTAGCACAGATACGCAGTATTTT
CDR3aa: CASRAGTSGMSSTDTQYF

abundance: .
v_gene: TRBV7-8
j_gene: TRBJ1-2
d_gene: .
CDR3nt: TGTGCCAGCAGCTTAAGCGGCTATGGCTACACCTTC
CDR3aa: CASSLSGYGYTF

abundance: .
v_gene: TRBV6-5
j_gene: TRBJ2-6
d_gene: .
CDR3nt: TGTGCCAGCAGTTACTCGTCGGGCTCTGGGGCCAACGTCCTGACTTTC
CDR3aa: CASSYSSGSGANVLTF

abundance: .
v_gene: TRBV7-8
j_gene: TRBJ2-2
d_gene: .
CDR3nt: TGTGCCAGCAGCCCCCGGCTGTTTTTT
CDR3aa: CASSPRLFF

abundance: .
v_gene: TRBV5-8
j_gene: TRBJ2-5
d_gene: .
CDR3nt: TGTGCCAGCAGCCTAGGACAGGGCTTGGTCCTAGCGGGATCAGAGACCCAGTACTTC
CDR3aa: CASSLGQGLVLAGSETQYF

abundance: .
v_gene: TRBV6-5
j_gene: TRBJ1-2
d_gene: .
CDR3nt: TGTGCCAGCAGGGGGAACAGGGAAGATTTTTATGGCTACACCTTC
CDR3aa: CASRGNREDFYGYTF

abundance: .
v_gene: TRBV18
j_gene: TRBJ1-5
d_gene: .
CDR3nt: TGTGCCAGCTCACCACCGCTAGGGCAGGGTGGTCAGCCCCAGCATTTT
CDR3aa: CASSPPLGQGGQPQHF

abundance: .
v_gene: TRBV19
j_gene: TRBJ1-1
d_gene: .
CDR3nt: TGTGCCGTCCGGGACTTCAGGGTTTCTGAAGCTTTCTTT
CDR3aa: CAVRDFRVSEAFF

abundance: few
v_gene: TRBV5-6
j_gene: TRBJ1-5
d_gene: .
CDR3nt: TGTGCCAGCAGCCTGGGGGCAGGTAATCAGCCCCAGCATTTT
CDR3aa: CASSLGAGNQPQHF

abundance: .
v_gene: TRBV27
j_gene: TRBJ1-4
d_gene: TRBD1
CDR3nt: TGTGCCAGCAGTCTCCACGACAGGGGACGGGACGAAAAACTGTTTTTT
CDR3aa: CASSLHDRGRDEKLFF

abundance: .
v_gene: TRBV3-1/TRBV3-2
j_gene: TRBJ1-1
d_gene: TRBD1
CDR3nt: TGTGCCAGCAGCCCGCGACAGGGGGATGACACTGAAGCTTTCTTT
CDR3aa: CASSPRQGDDTEAFF

abundance: few
v_gene: TRBV7-8
j_gene: TRBJ1-1
d_gene: TRBD1
CDR3nt: TGTGCCAGCAGCTTAAGGGACAGGGGAACGCTGAACACTGAAGCTTTCTTT
CDR3aa: CASSLRDRGTLNTEAFF

abundance: .
v_gene: TRBV9
j_gene: TRBJ2-5
d_gene: TRBD2
CDR3nt: TGTGCCAGCAGCGTAGTGGGGACTAGCGGCCAAGAGACCCAGTACTTC
CDR3aa: CASSVVGTSGQETQYF

abundance: .
v_gene: TRBV30
j_gene: TRBJ2-2
d_gene: TRBD1
CDR3nt: TGTGCCTGGAGTGAAAAGACCGGGACAGTCTACACCGGGGAGCTGTTTTTT
CDR3aa: CAWSEKTGTVYTGELFF

abundance: once
v_gene: TRBV13
j_gene: TRBJ1-4
d_gene: .
CDR3nt: TGTGCCAGCAGCCCTAGCCGGGGGGCTAATGAAAAACTGTTTTTT
CDR3aa: CASSPSRGANEKLFF

abundance: few
v_gene: TRBV10-3
j_gene: TRBJ2-2
d_gene: .
CDR3nt: TGTGCCATCAGTGAGCAACAGGGGAACACCGGGGAGCTGTTTTTT
CDR3aa: CAISEQQGNTGELFF

abundance: .
v_gene: TRBV5-4
j_gene: TRBJ2-7
d_gene: TRBD1
CDR3nt: TGTGCCAGCAGCCCAGGGGGCCGAAGCTCCTACGAGCAGTACTTC
CDR3aa: CASSPGGRSSYEQYF

abundance: .
v_gene: TRBV19
j_gene: TRBJ2-3
d_gene: .
CDR3nt: TGTGCCAGTAGTTGGCAGGCAGAAGCAGATACGCAGTATTTT
CDR3aa: CASSWQAEADTQYF

abundance: once
v_gene: TRBV5-5
j_gene: TRBJ1-6
d_gene: .
CDR3nt: TGTGCCAGCAGCTTAGAAGCGGGTGGACTAGTGTCACCCCTCCACTTT
CDR3aa: CASSLEAGGLVSPLHF

abundance: many
v_gene: TRBV6-4
j_gene: TRBJ1-2
d_gene: TRBD1
CDR3nt: TGTGCCAGCAGTGACACGGGACAGGCTTTGGATGGCTACACCTTC
CDR3aa: CASSDTGQALDGYTF

abundance: many
v_gene: TRBV29-1
j_gene: TRBJ1-1
d_gene: TRBD1
CDR3nt: TGCAGCGTAGCTGACAGGGGCGCTGAAGCTTTCTTT
CDR3aa: CSVADRGAEAFF

abundance: .
v_gene: TRBV13
j_gene: TRBJ2-3
d_gene: TRBD1
CDR3nt: TGTGCCAGCAGCTCACAGGGGGCGGGAGATACGCAGTATTTT
CDR3aa: CASSSQGAGDTQYF

abundance: .
v_gene: TRBV9
j_gene: TRBJ1-3
d_gene: .
CDR3nt: TGTGCCAGCAGCCCGAGGAAAGGAAACACCATATATTTT
CDR3aa: CASSPRKGNTIYF

abundance: .
v_gene: TRBV2
j_gene: TRBJ1-6
d_gene: .
CDR3nt: TGTGCCAGCAGTGAAGACAGCTATAATTCACCCCTCCACTTT
CDR3aa: CASSEDSYNSPLHF

abundance: .
v_gene: TRBV6-2/TRBV6-3
j_gene: TRBJ2-7
d_gene: TRBD2
CDR3nt: TGTGCCAGCAGTTCCGAGCGGGAGGGCCTCGAGCAGTACTTC
CDR3aa: CASSSEREGLEQYF

abundance: few
v_gene: TRBV27
j_gene: TRBJ1-2
d_gene: .
CDR3nt: TGTGCCAGCAGTTTTAGGGTGGCACAGGGTACTCACTATGGCTACACCTTC
CDR3aa: CASSFRVAQGTHYGYTF

abundance: .
v_gene: TRBV28
j_gene: TRBJ2-1
d_gene: .
CDR3nt: TGTGCCAGCATTTCCCAGGTCCCCTACAATGAGCAGTTCTTC
CDR3aa: CASISQVPYNEQFF

abundance: .
v_gene: TRBV27
j_gene: TRBJ2-7
d_gene: TRBD2
CDR3nt: TGTGCCAGCAAAAGGAGCGGGAGAAACTACGAGCAGTACTTC
CDR3aa: CASKRSGRNYEQYF

abundance: few
v_gene: TRBV7-8
j_gene: TRBJ1-2
d_gene: TRBD1
CDR3nt: TGTGCCAGCAGCACCGGTCGACAGGGTCGGAATGGCTACACCTTC
CDR3aa: CASSTGRQGRNGYTF

abundance: .
v_gene: TRBV7-9
j_gene: TRBJ2-1
d_gene: .
CDR3nt: TGTGCCAGCAGCTTAGGGTTCGGGAGTGGATCCTACAATGAGCAGTTCTTC
CDR3aa: CASSLGFGSGSYNEQFF

abundance: .
v_gene: TRBV4-1
j_gene: TRBJ2-7
d_gene: TRBD1
CDR3nt: TGCGCCAGCAGCCTCCTTCTTGGAGGGACAGGCCACTTC
CDR3aa: CASSLLLGGTGHF